The 19 T cell receptor beta chains below were found in one sample sequenced in a study of T cells in Graves' hyperthyroidism and ophthalmopathy. Authors of the study amplified TCR beta CDR3 regions from RNA transcripts. The TCR CDR3 first-round RT-PCR relied on the HTBI primer set. TCRdb analysed the multiplex PCR reads with MiXCR anew, one entry per CDR3 protein. The sample records around 540,000 distinct CDR3 sequences, around 45% being singletons. The sample comprised peripheral blood or thyroid tissue (not recorded which). The receptors were gathered from a woman aged 18-29 years with Graves' hyperthyroidism.

The chain has TRBV6-5 and TRBJ1-3; D is unresolved. Per germline, CDR1 MNHEY and CDR2 SVGAGI. Trimming removed 5 bases from V and 0 bases from J, with 11 bases in between. The length of the CDR3 is 15 residues. The CDR3 spells CASSDWQSSGNTIYF. The CDR3 bases are TGTGCCAGCAGTGACTGGCAGAGCTCTGGAAACACCATATATTTT.

This clonotype was recorded a few times. The junction and the germline gene differ at one end; a read error may be behind it. V usage is TRBV10-3 and J usage is TRBJ2-7; D unclear. The CDR3 is 12 residues long. CDR1 and CDR2 from the germline V gene are ENHRY and SYGVKD. DNA for the CDR3: TGTGCCAGCAGTTTACCTGGACGGGAGCAGTACTTC. This sequence encodes CASSLPGREQYF.

This clonotype turned up a few times. This rearrangement joins TRBV7-7 to TRBJ1-4; 8 bases match TRBD1. Germline CDR1 is SSHAT and CDR2 is FNYEAQ (reference sequence). The CDR3 totals 15 residues. The ends lost 5 bases at V and 4 bases at J; junction bases unmatched: 6. CDR3 residues: CASSPGTGYNEKLFF. The DNA of the CDR3 is TGTGCCAGCAGCCCAGGGACAGGTTATAATGAAAAACTGTTTTTT.

V usage is TRBV19 and J usage is TRBJ1-2, with D uncertain. CDR3 length: 15 amino acids. The germline CDR1 and CDR2 sequences are LNHDA and SQIVND (reference sequence). V was cut by 4 bases and J by 0 bases, with 12 bases left in between. CDR3 sequence reads: CASSTSWNSNYGYTF. The CDR3 DNA follows: TGTGCCAGTAGTACTTCCTGGAATTCTAACTATGGCTACACCTTC.

Only a few counts were recorded for this clonotype. The chain has TRBV29-1 and TRBJ2-2; D uncertain. This CDR3 contains 12 residues. Per the germline V gene, CDR1 is SQVTM and CDR2 is ANQGSEA. The V end lost 6 bases, the J end lost 8 bases, and 13 bases lay between the germline ends. This CDR3 reads CSVVTSVGELFF. Written as DNA, the CDR3 is TGCAGCGTCGTTACCAGTGTGGGGGAGCTGTTTTTT.

The chain couples TRBV12-3 or TRBV12-4 to TRBJ2-5; 7 bases are shared with TRBD1. This CDR3 is built from 16 residues. Trimming removed 6 bases from V and 0 bases from J; junction bases left unmatched: 10. CDR3 sequence: CASSVSGGFYQETQYF. In nucleotides, the CDR3 is TGTGCCAGCAGCGTGTCAGGGGGTTTTTACCAAGAGACCCAGTACTTC.

The genes are TRBV24-1 and TRBJ2-3; unclear D gene. CDR1 KGHDR and CDR2 SFDVKD come from the germline V gene. With 1 base removed from V and 3 bases from J, the gap between germline ends came to 10 bases. This CDR3 contains 15 residues. CDR3 region: CATSDFRGATDTQYF. The CDR3 nucleotides read TGTGCCACCAGTGATTTTCGTGGCGCAACAGATACGCAGTATTTT.

The genes are TRBV7-6 and TRBJ2-7; D call uncertain. Looked up from germline, CDR1 is SGHVS and CDR2 is FNYEAQ. The CDR3 sequence is 13 residues long. V lost 5 bases and J lost 7, with 15 bases in between. The chain's CDR3 is CASSPEASREQYF. In DNA, the CDR3 is TGTGCCAGCAGCCCAGAAGCGTCTCGGGAGCAGTACTTC.

This clonotype has ten or more counts. V and J are TRBV7-9 and TRBJ2-6, with no clear D. The CDR3 runs 14 residues. Germline V lookup: CDR1 SEHNR, CDR2 FQNEAQ (reference sequence). V was trimmed by 7 bases and J by 0 bases, leaving 7 bases between them. The CDR3 spells CASIQSSGANVLTF. The DNA of the CDR3 is TGTGCCAGCATCCAGAGCTCTGGGGCCAACGTCCTGACTTTC.

This clonotype occurred many times. The chain uses TRBV7-8 and TRBJ1-6, with 8 bases aligning to TRBD1. V lost 5 bases, J lost 5 bases, and 5 bases stayed unmatched. Germline lookup yields CDR1 SGHVS and CDR2 FQNEAQ. This CDR3 is 15 amino acids long. The CDR3 here is CASSTLTGDNSPLHF. In DNA form, the CDR3 reads TGTGCCAGCAGCACCCTGACAGGGGATAATTCACCCCTCCACTTT.

On this clonotype: At one end the junction does not follow the germline gene, possibly because of a read error. The rearrangement joins TRBV19 to TRBJ2-7; the D gene is possibly TRBD2 (6 bases). There are 13 residues in the CDR3. In germline, CDR1 is LNHDA, CDR2 SQIVND (reference sequence). CDR3 in amino acids: CASSMGGKYERYF. The CDR3 DNA reads as TGTGCCAGTAGTATGGGAGGCAAGTACGAGCGGTACTTC.

This clonotype was observed many times. This chain joins TRBV7-2 and TRBJ2-5, with D hard to call. CDR1 is SGHTA, CDR2 FQGNSA, per germline. This CDR3 contains 13 residues. The ends were cut back, 1 base at V and 4 bases at J, with 7 bases in the middle. The CDR3 bases are TGTGCCAGCAGCTTAGTTCTCCGAGAGACCCAGTACTTC. Amino acid sequence: CASSLVLRETQYF.

V and J are TRBV15 and TRBJ1-2; tentative D call: TRBD1 (6 bases). With 0 bases removed from V and 13 bases from J, the gap between germline ends came to 18 bases. Germline V gene lookup returns CDR1 LNHNV and CDR2 YYDKDF (reference sequence). The CDR3 is made up of 14 amino acids. The CDR3 here is CATSRDRGPWGRTF. The CDR3 nucleotides are TGTGCCACCAGCAGAGATCGGGGGCCCTGGGGTCGCACCTTC.

In its sample, this clonotype was seen a few times. The CDR3 nucleotides read TGTGCCAGCACCTACTCGGGACGCCTCTCTGGAAACACCATATATTTT. Translated: CASTYSGRLSGNTIYF. The chain combines TRBV7-9 with TRBJ1-3; TRBD1 might be the D (5 bases). The CDR3 length is 16 residues. CDR1 and CDR2 (germline): SEHNR, FQNEAQ (reference sequence). V lost 7 bases and J 0 bases, leaving 16 bases between the germline ends.

This clonotype was seen a handful of times. The chain joins TRBV20-1 to TRBJ1-1; maybe TRBD1 (5 bases). The CDR3 loop spans 15 amino acids. With 0 bases removed from V and 3 bases from J, the gap between germline ends came to 14 bases. Per germline, CDR1 DFQATT and CDR2 SNEGSKA (reference sequence). CDR3 residues: CSARDSNRIHTEAFF. The DNA for the CDR3 is TGCAGTGCTAGAGATTCGAACAGGATTCACACTGAAGCTTTCTTT.

The chain has TRBV2 and TRBJ2-7; weak D call: TRBD1 (6 bases). The CDR3 contains 15 residues. The V gene's germline CDR1 is SNHLY and CDR2 FYNNEI. V gave up 8 bases and J gave up 6 bases, with 23 bases separating them. The CDR3 nucleotides read TGTGCCAGCTCACCAAGTACAGGGACCACCTGCGAGCAGTACTTC. Its translation is CASSPSTGTTCEQYF.

This chain connects TRBV6-1 to TRBJ1-6, with TRBD1 as a possible D gene (5 bases). The germline gives CDR1 MNHNS, CDR2 SASEGT. With 6 bases removed from V and 4 bases from J, the gap between germline ends came to 25 bases. This CDR3 has 19 amino acids. CDR3 DNA sequence: TGTGCCAGCAGGGAGGGCCTCACCGGGGACGGGGCATATAATTCACCCCTCCACTTT. It encodes CASREGLTGDGAYNSPLHF.

V usage is TRBV5-1 and J usage is TRBJ2-2; 12 bases agree with TRBD2. CDR3 length: 15 residues. The V gene's germline CDR1 is SGHRS and CDR2 YFSETQ. With 4 bases clipped from V and 7 bases from J, the junction kept 5 bases outside the gene matches. The CDR3 region is CASSVTSGSNGELFF. CDR3 DNA sequence: TGCGCCAGCAGCGTGACTAGCGGGAGTAACGGGGAGCTGTTTTTT. The entire variable domain, with the rest obtained from reference TRBV5-1 and TRBJ2-2, is as follows: KAGVTQTPRYLIKTRGQQVTLSCSPISGHRSVSWYQQTPGQGLQFLFEYFSETQRNKGNFPGRFSGRQFSNSRSEMNVSTLELGDSALYLCASSVTSGSNGELFFGEGSRLTVL.

For this clonotype: A read error may be the cause here, since a much bigger clone is one base away. The chain carries TRBV25-1 and TRBJ2-7, with D unclear. CDR3 length: 11 residues. The germline gives CDR1 MGHDK, CDR2 SYGVNS. The CDR3 is CAGSVGYEQYF. Here the CDR3 DNA reads TGTGCCGGCAGTGTAGGCTACGAGCAGTACTTC.